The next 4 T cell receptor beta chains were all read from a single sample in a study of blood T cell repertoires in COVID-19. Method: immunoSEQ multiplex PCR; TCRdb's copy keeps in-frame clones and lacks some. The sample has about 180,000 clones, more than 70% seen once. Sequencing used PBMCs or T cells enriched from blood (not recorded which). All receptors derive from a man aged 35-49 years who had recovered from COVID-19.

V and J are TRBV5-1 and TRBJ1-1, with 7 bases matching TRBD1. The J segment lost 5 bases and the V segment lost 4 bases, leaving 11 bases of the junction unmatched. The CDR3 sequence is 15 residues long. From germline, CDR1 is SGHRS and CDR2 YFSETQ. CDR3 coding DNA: TGCGCCAGCAGCCGCCTTAGGGGGCTGAGAACTGAAGCTTTCTTT. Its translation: CASSRLRGLRTEAFF.

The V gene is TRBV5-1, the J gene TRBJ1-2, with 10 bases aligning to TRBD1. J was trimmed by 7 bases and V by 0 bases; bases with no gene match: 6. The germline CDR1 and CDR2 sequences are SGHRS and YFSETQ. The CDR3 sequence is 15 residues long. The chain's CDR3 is CASSLAGTGEGGYTF. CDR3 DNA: TGCGCCAGCAGCTTGGCTGGGACAGGGGAAGGTGGCTACACCTTC.

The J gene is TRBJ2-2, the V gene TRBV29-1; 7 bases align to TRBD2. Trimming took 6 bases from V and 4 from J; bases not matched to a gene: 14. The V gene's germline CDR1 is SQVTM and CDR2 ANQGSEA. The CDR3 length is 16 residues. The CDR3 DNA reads TGCAGCGTCCAGCGGGGCGGAGGGGTTGGCACCGGGGAGCTGTTTTTT. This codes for CSVQRGGGVGTGELFF.

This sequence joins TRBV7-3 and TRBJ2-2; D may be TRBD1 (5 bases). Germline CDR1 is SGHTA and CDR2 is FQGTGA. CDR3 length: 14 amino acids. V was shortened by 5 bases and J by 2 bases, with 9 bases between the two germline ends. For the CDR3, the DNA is TGTGCCAGCAGCAGAACAGGAAACACCGGGGAGCTGTTTTTT. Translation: CASSRTGNTGELFF.